Shown below are 28 T cell receptor beta chains from a single sample sequenced in a study of blood T cells in healthy people across ages. A second PCR of 7 to 11 cycles used a sample-barcoded 5' primer and a J-beta primer mix. TCRdb analysed the 5' RACE reads with MiXCR anew, one entry per CDR3 protein. The sample contains over 600,000 distinct CDR3 sequences, less than 45% of which appear only once. Sequencing used blood. All receptors derive from an elderly man in good health.

This sequence joins TRBV5-8 and TRBJ1-1; TRBD1 agrees at 9 bases. This CDR3 has 16 amino acids. V lost 6 bases, J lost 6 bases, and 15 bases stayed unmatched. Per the germline V gene, CDR1 is SGHTS and CDR2 is YDEGEE. This CDR3 reads CASTPRGQGGKSEAFF. The DNA for the CDR3 is TGTGCCAGCACCCCTAGGGGACAGGGAGGAAAGTCTGAAGCTTTCTTT.

Concerning this clonotype itself: The junction shows a germline mismatch at one end, possibly a read error. The V gene is TRBV7-8, the J gene TRBJ2-6; D is undetermined. The CDR3 totals 17 residues. From germline, CDR1 is SGHVS and CDR2 FQNEAQ. DNA of the CDR3: TGTGCCAGCAGCTTAGCGCCGACCCTCTCTAGGGCCAACGTCCTGACTTTC. It is translated as CASSLAPTLSRANVLTF.

In this sample, this clonotype turned up a few times. V usage is TRBV5-1 and J usage is TRBJ2-5; D is perhaps TRBD1 (6 bases). Germline assignment: CDR1 SGHRS and CDR2 YFSETQ. The V end lost 4 bases, the J end lost 4 bases, and 14 bases lay between the germline ends. CDR3 length: 14 amino acids. As DNA, the CDR3 is TGCGCCAGCAGCATCCGGACAGTAGGAGAGACCCAGTACTTC. Protein sequence: CASSIRTVGETQYF.

This chain links TRBV7-9 with TRBJ2-7, with 14 bases that match TRBD2. Germline V gene data show CDR1 as SEHNR and CDR2 as FQNEAQ (reference sequence). V shed 1 base and J 1 base; nucleotides not matched to a gene: 9. The CDR3 contains 19 residues. The CDR3 DNA follows: TGTGCCAGCAGCTTAGTTGGGACTAGCGGGGGTCCCGAATCCTACGAGCAGTACTTC. It codes for CASSLVGTSGGPESYEQYF.

This clonotype appeared a few times. The chain carries TRBV4-2 and TRBJ1-5; TRBD1 matches at 10 bases. Germline V gene data show CDR1 as LGHNA and CDR2 as YNFKEQ. Trimming removed 0 bases from V and 3 bases from J; junction bases left unmatched: 5. The CDR3 has 17 residues. CDR3 amino acids: CASSQDLGQGNNQPQHF. The CDR3 DNA follows: TGTGCCAGCAGCCAAGATCTGGGACAGGGGAACAATCAGCCCCAGCATTTT.

This clonotype occurred a few times. The gene calls are TRBV9 and TRBJ2-5; 8 positions match TRBD2. The germline CDR1 and CDR2 sequences are SGDLS and YYNGEE. The length of the CDR3 is 15 residues. Unmatched junction bases numbered 8, after V lost 3 bases and J lost 4 bases. The CDR3 DNA reads as TGTGCCAGCAGCGCTGACTACGGGGGGGCAGAGACCCAGTACTTC. Amino acid sequence: CASSADYGGAETQYF.

The rearrangement links TRBV29-1 to TRBJ2-4, with D perhaps given as TRBD1 or TRBD2 (6 bases each). CDR3 length equals 12 residues. The germline V gene encodes CDR1 SQVTM and CDR2 ANQGSEA. The V end was cut by 4 bases, the J end by 13 bases, with 17 bases between. The CDR3 DNA reads TGCAGCGTTGCCTTAGGGGGGAACAAGCAGTACTTC. The encoded protein is CSVALGGNKQYF. The whole variable domain, remainder taken from reference TRBV29-1 and TRBJ2-4, is SAVISQKPSRDICQRGTSLTIQCQVDSQVTMMFWYRQQPGQSLTLIATANQGSEATYESGFVIDKFPISRPNLTFSTLTVSNMSPEDSSIYLCSVALGGNKQYFGAGTRLSVL.

This clonotype turned up a few times. The V and J genes are TRBV7-9 and TRBJ2-3, with 9 bases identical to TRBD1. CDR3 size: 14 residues. Looked up from germline, CDR1 is SEHNR and CDR2 is FQNEAQ (reference sequence). J was trimmed by 5 bases and V by 2 bases; bases with no gene match: 2. DNA of the CDR3: TGTGCCAGCAGCTTAACAGGGGGCGGAGATACGCAGTATTTT. Translated: CASSLTGGGDTQYF.

The chain employs TRBV29-1 and TRBJ2-5; 7 bases fit TRBD1. The closer fit of TRBJ2-7 to the DNA end suggests the J call may be wrong. This CDR3 comprises 13 residues. Germline CDR1 SQVTM, CDR2 ANQGSEA. The CDR3 coding sequence is TGCAGCGCGGAGACAGGGTCCGACTACGAGCAGTACTTC. It yields the protein CSAETGSDYEQYF.

This chain uses TRBV12-3 or TRBV12-4 with TRBJ1-2, with a tentative D call TRBD1 (5 bases). The CDR3 totals 13 residues. With 4 bases removed from V and 8 bases from J, the gap between germline ends came to 14 bases. Here the CDR3 reads CASSYKTGGGYTF. DNA of the CDR3: TGTGCCAGCAGTTACAAAACAGGTGGGGGCTACACCTTC.

V gene TRBV6-2 or TRBV6-3 combines with J gene TRBJ1-5; possibly TRBD1 for D (6 bases). Germline loops: CDR1 MNHEY, CDR2 SVGEGT. This CDR3 comprises 14 residues. CDR3 coding DNA: TGTGTCACGGTGGACAGTAATAGTAATCAGCCCCAGCATTTT. Residues: CVTVDSNSNQPQHF.

V is TRBV25-1 and J is TRBJ2-4; D unresolved. This CDR3 region has 15 residues. Trimming left V 1 base short and J 0 bases short, with 7 bases between. Germline CDR1 is MGHDK and CDR2 is SYGVNS. The CDR3, as DNA: TGTGCCAGCAGTGAATTTAAGGGAGCCAAAAACATTCAGTACTTC. Residues: CASSEFKGAKNIQYF.

V is TRBV28 and J is TRBJ2-1; D remains ambiguous. Germline V gene sequence: CDR1 MDHEN, CDR2 SYDVKM. The V and J ends lost 3 bases and 5 bases respectively, with 11 bases between them. The CDR3 has 14 amino acids. The CDR3 nucleotides read TGTGCCAGCAGTTTCCCTCTCCCGAACAATGAGCAGTTCTTC. Residues: CASSFPLPNNEQFF.

This clonotype was seen a handful of times. This chain connects TRBV27 to TRBJ2-3; perhaps TRBD1 as D (6 bases). The V and J ends lost 2 bases and 4 bases respectively, with 10 bases between them. CDR1 and CDR2 from the germline V gene are MNHEY and SMNVEV (reference sequence). CDR3 length: 14 amino acids. This CDR3 reads CASSLQGSPDTQYF. CDR3 nucleotide sequence: TGTGCCAGCAGTTTACAGGGGAGTCCAGATACGCAGTATTTT.

This clonotype came up many times. The chain has TRBV20-1 and TRBJ2-1; no reliable D call. Germline V gene data show CDR1 as DFQATT and CDR2 as SNEGSKA (reference sequence). This CDR3 is built from 14 residues. Deletions cut 3 bases from V and 4 bases from J, with 13 bases between. The CDR3 protein is CSASPIPTYNEQFF. The CDR3 nucleotides are TGCAGTGCTAGCCCCATTCCTACTTACAATGAGCAGTTCTTC.

Only a few counts were recorded for this clonotype. The rearrangement uses TRBV4-1 and TRBJ2-5; a weak D match, TRBD2 (6 bases). The ends were cut back, 0 bases at V and 5 bases at J, with 16 bases in the middle. This CDR3 comprises 16 residues. Germline-derived CDR1 and CDR2 are MGHRA and YSYEKL. The CDR3 is CASSQDRGGAGETQYF. CDR3 nucleotides: TGCGCCAGCAGCCAAGATCGCGGCGGGGCGGGTGAGACCCAGTACTTC.

The CDR3 bases are TGTGCCAGCAGTTTTAAGGGGGCAACGGGTAATGAAAAACTGTTTTTT. Translation gives CASSFKGATGNEKLFF. J is TRBJ1-4 and V is TRBV12-3 or TRBV12-4, with 7 nucleotides matching TRBD1. Trimming cost V 3 bases and J 4 bases; bases outside gene matches: 8. The CDR3 has 16 residues.

This chain links TRBV20-1 with TRBJ2-4; D call uncertain. Trimming pared 2 bases from V and 6 bases from J, leaving 11 bases between. The CDR3 extends over 13 amino acids. Germline V gives CDR1 DFQATT, CDR2 SNEGSKA (reference sequence). CDR3 DNA sequence: TGCAGTGCTAGAAAGGTCCGGAGAAACATTCAGTACTTC. Encoded protein: CSARKVRRNIQYF.

On this clonotype itself: An end of the junction does not agree with germline; a read error may underlie this. This sequence joins TRBV7-2 and TRBJ2-3; D gene uncertain. The CDR3 totals 15 residues. CDR1 SGHTA and CDR2 FQGNSA come from the germline V gene. The CDR3 region has the DNA TGTGCCAGCAGTAGGCTATCCGGTAGCACAGAGACGCAGTATTTT. Translating gives CASSRLSGSTETQYF.

A few counts support this clonotype. The chain joins TRBV27 to TRBJ2-1; 9 positions match TRBD1. Trimming at V came to 3 bases and at J to 5 bases, leaving 8 bases not matched to a gene. Germline V gene lookup returns CDR1 MNHEY and CDR2 SMNVEV (reference sequence). The CDR3 runs to 16 residues. CDR3 sequence: CASSFGGTGRNNEQFF. For the CDR3, the DNA is TGTGCCAGCAGTTTCGGGGGGACAGGGAGAAACAATGAGCAGTTCTTC.

The rearrangement joins TRBV12-3 or TRBV12-4 to TRBJ2-3, with a tentative D call TRBD2 (5 bases). V was trimmed by 5 bases and J by 2 bases, leaving 11 bases between them. The CDR3 length is 14 residues. The CDR3 nucleotides read TGTGCCAGCAGTGCGGACTGGCCCACAGATACGCAGTATTTT. It is translated as CASSADWPTDTQYF.

Concerning this clonotype: This could be a read error, since a much larger clone is one nucleotide away. The J gene is TRBJ2-7, the V gene TRBV6-1; D not certain. TRBJ2-5 matches the DNA end more closely, so the J call is doubtful. The germline gives CDR1 MNHNS, CDR2 SASEGT. The CDR3 runs 14 residues. CDR3 sequence: CASSEWAEHETQYF. The CDR3 nucleotides read TGTGCCAGCAGTGAATGGGCCGAGCACGAGACCCAGTACTTC.

This clonotype was seen at least ten times. V is TRBV5-1 and J is TRBJ2-1; a possible D gene is TRBD1 (5 bases). The V gene's germline CDR1 is SGHRS and CDR2 YFSETQ. The germline V and J ends were trimmed by 2 bases and 8 bases, with 17 bases remaining between them. CDR3 size: 15 residues. CDR3 nucleotide sequence: TGCGCCAGCAGCTTTGGGGCTAGGTCGTTCGATGAGCAGTTCTTC. It specifies CASSFGARSFDEQFF.

This clonotype was picked up many times. The rearrangement links TRBV20-1 to TRBJ2-7; D might be TRBD2 (6 bases). In germline, CDR1 is DFQATT, CDR2 SNEGSKA (reference sequence). This CDR3 has 14 amino acids. V gave up 3 bases and J gave up 0 bases, with 12 bases separating them. CDR3 protein: CSARRDRRSYEQYF. CDR3 nucleotide sequence: TGCAGTGCTAGGCGGGACCGACGCTCCTACGAGCAGTACTTC.

The table lists this clonotype with a few counts. The chain recombines TRBV20-1 with TRBJ2-2; TRBD2 matches at 10 bases. The CDR3 is 16 residues long. Germline CDR1 reads DFQATT; CDR2 reads SNEGSKA (reference sequence). Unmatched junction bases numbered 12, after V lost 6 bases and J lost 5 bases. CDR3 in amino acids: CSASSSGRGRTGELFF. As DNA, the CDR3 is TGCAGTGCCTCTTCTAGCGGGAGAGGAAGGACCGGGGAGCTGTTTTTT.

This chain connects TRBV20-1 to TRBJ1-1, with 7 nucleotides matching TRBD1. CDR1 is DFQATT and CDR2 is SNEGSKA in the germline V gene (reference sequence). The CDR3 is 13 amino acids. The CDR3 DNA sequence: TGCAATACACAGGGGCAAATGAACACTGAAGCTTTCTTT. The encoded protein is CNTQGQMNTEAFF.

The chain employs TRBV14 and TRBJ1-2; possible D gene TRBD1, 5 bases. Germline CDR1 reads SGHDN; CDR2 reads FVKESK. The CDR3 is made up of 14 amino acids. Trimming pared 1 base from V and 4 bases from J, leaving 10 bases between. In DNA, the CDR3 is TGTGCCAGCAGCCAAGTTGGGGGAGTCTATGGCTACACCTTC. Translated, it gives CASSQVGGVYGYTF.

Remarks on this clonotype: One end of the junction does not line up with germline, which may come from a read error. V gene TRBV4-2 combines with J gene TRBJ2-1, with unresolved D. This CDR3 is 15 amino acids long. CDR1 and CDR2 from the germline V gene are LGHNA and YNFKEQ. The CDR3 DNA follows: TGTGCCAGCAGCCAAGAAGCGAGCTCCTACGATGAGCAGTTCTTC. Amino acid sequence: CASSQEASSYDEQFF.